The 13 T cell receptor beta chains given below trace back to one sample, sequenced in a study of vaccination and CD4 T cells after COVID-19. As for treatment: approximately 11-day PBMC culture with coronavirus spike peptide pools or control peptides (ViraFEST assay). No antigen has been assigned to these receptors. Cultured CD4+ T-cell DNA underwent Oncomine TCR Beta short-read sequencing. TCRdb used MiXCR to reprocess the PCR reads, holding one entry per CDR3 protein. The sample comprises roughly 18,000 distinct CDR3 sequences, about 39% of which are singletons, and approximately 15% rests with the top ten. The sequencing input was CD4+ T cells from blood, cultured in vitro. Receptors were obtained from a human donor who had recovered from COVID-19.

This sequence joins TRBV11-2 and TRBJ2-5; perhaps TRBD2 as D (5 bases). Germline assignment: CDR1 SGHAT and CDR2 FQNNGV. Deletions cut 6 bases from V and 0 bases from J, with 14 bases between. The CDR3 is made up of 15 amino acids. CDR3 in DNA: TGTGCCAGCAGTGGAGCGGACTGGTACCAAGAGACCCAGTACTTC. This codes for CASSGADWYQETQYF. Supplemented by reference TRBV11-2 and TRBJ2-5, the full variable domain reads EAGVAQSPRYKIIEKRQSVAFWCNPISGHATLYWYQQILGQGPKLLIQFQNNGVVDDSQLPKDRFSAERLKGVDSTLKIQPAKLEDSAVYLCASSGADWYQETQYFGPGTRLLVL.

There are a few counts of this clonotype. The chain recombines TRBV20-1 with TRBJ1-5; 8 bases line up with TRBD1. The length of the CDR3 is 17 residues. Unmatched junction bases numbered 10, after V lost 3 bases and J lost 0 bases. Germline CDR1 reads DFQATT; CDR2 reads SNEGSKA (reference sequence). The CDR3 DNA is TGCAGTGCTAGGCGGGTGGACAGGGTCTTTAGCAATCAGCCCCAGCATTTT. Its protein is CSARRVDRVFSNQPQHF.

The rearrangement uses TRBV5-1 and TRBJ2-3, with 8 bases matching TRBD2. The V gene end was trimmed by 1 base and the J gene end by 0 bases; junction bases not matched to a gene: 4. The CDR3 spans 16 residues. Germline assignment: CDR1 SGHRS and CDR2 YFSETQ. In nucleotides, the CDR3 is TGCGCCAGCAGCTTGATCGGCGGGGGGAGCACAGATACGCAGTATTTT. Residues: CASSLIGGGSTDTQYF.

In DNA form, the CDR3 reads TGTGCCAGCTCACTAAGGGGACAAGAGACCCAGTACTTC. It is translated as CASSLRGQETQYF. The chain uses TRBV18 and TRBJ2-5; perhaps TRBD1 as D (5 bases). The germline V and J ends were trimmed by 4 bases and 2 bases, with 8 bases remaining between them. The germline CDR1 and CDR2 sequences are KGHSH and LQKENI. This CDR3 is built from 13 residues.

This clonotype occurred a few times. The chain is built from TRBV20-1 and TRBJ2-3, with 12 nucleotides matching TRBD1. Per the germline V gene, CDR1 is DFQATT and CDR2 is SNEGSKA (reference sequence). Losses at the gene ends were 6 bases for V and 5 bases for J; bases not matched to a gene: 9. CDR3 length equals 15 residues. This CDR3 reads CSAGRGTGGVDTQYF. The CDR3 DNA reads TGCAGTGCCGGGCGGGGGACAGGGGGCGTAGATACGCAGTATTTT.

CDR3 residues: CATSDQFNTQYF. The CDR3, as DNA: TGTGCCACCAGTGATCAGTTTAATACGCAGTATTTT. The chain joins TRBV24-1 to TRBJ2-3; D uncertain. The V end lost 3 bases, the J end lost 7 bases, and 7 bases lay between the germline ends. Germline V gene sequence: CDR1 KGHDR, CDR2 SFDVKD. The CDR3 totals 12 residues.

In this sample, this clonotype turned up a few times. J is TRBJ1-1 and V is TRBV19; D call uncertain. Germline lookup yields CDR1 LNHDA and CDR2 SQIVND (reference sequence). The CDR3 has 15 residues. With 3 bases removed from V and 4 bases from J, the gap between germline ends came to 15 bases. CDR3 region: CASSIIGASGTEAFF. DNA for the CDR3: TGTGCCAGTAGTATCATCGGTGCCTCGGGCACTGAAGCTTTCTTT.

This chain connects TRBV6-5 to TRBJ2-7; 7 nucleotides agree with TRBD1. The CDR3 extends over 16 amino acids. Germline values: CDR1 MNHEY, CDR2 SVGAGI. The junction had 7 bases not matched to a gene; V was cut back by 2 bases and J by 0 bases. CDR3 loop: CASSYDLYRGSYEQYF. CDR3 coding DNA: TGTGCCAGCAGTTACGACCTATACAGGGGCTCCTACGAGCAGTACTTC.

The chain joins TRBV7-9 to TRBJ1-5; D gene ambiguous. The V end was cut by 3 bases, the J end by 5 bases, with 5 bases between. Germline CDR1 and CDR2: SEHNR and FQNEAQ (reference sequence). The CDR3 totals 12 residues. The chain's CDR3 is CASSFSYQPQHF. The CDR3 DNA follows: TGTGCCAGCAGCTTCTCCTATCAGCCCCAGCATTTT.

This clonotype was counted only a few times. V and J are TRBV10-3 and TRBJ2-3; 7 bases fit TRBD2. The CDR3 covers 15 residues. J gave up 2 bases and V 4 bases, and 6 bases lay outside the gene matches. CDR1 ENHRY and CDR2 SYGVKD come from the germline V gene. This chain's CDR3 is CAISAAGTTTDTQYF. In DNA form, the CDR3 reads TGTGCCATCAGTGCAGCCGGGACTACCACAGATACGCAGTATTTT.

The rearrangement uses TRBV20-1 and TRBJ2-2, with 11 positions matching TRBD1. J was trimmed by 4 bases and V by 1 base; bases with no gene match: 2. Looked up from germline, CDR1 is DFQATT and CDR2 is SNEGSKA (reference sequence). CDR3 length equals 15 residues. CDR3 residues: CSARAGQGATGELFF. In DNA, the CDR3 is TGCAGTGCTAGAGCCGGACAGGGGGCCACCGGGGAGCTGTTTTTT.

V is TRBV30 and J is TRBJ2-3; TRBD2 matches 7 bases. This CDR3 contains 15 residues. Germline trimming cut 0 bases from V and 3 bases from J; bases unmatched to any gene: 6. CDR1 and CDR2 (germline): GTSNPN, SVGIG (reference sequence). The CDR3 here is CAWSVGGSLTDTQYF. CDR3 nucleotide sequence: TGTGCCTGGAGTGTAGGCGGGAGTCTGACAGATACGCAGTATTTT. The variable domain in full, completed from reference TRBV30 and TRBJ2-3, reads SQTIHQWPATLVQPVGSPLSLECTVEGTSNPNLYWYRQAAGRGLQLLFYSVGIGQISSEVPQNLSASRPQDRQFILSSKKLLLSDSGFYLCAWSVGGSLTDTQYFGPGTRLTVL.

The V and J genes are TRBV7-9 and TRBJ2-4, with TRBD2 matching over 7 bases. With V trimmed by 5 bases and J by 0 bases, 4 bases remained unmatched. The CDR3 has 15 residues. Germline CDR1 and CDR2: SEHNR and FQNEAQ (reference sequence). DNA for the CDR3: TGTGCCAGCAGCCCCGGGGAGGGAGCCAAAAACATTCAGTACTTC. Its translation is CASSPGEGAKNIQYF.